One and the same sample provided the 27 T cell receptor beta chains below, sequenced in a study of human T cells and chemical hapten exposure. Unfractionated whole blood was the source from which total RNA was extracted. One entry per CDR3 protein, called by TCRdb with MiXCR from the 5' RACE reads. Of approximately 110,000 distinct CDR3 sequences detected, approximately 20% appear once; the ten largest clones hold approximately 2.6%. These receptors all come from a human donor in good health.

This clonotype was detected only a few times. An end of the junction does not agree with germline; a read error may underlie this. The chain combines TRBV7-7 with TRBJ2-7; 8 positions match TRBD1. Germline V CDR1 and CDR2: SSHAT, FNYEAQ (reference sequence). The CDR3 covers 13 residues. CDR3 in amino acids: CASSSGGRGQQYF. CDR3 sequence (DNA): TGTGCTAGCAGCTCAGGGGGCCGGGGTCAGCAGTACTTC. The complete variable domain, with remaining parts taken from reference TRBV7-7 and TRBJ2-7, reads GAGVSQSPRYKVTKRGQDVTLRCDPISSHATLYWYQQALGQGPEFLTYFNYEAQPDKSGLPSDRFSAERPEGSISTLTIQRTEQRDSAMYRCASSSGGRGQQYFGPGTRLTVT.

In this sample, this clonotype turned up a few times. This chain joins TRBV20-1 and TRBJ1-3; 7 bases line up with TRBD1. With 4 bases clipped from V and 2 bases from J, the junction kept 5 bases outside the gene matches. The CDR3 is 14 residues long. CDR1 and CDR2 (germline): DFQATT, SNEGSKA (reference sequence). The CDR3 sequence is CSATYRGAGNTIYF. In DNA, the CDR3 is TGCAGTGCTACGTACAGGGGAGCTGGAAACACCATATATTTT.

CDR3 DNA sequence: TGTGCCAGCAGCTTAGGCGTCGAGCAGTACTTC. Translation: CASSLGVEQYF. This chain uses TRBV7-9 with TRBJ2-7; D ambiguous. This CDR3 has 11 residues. Germline values: CDR1 SEHNR, CDR2 FQNEAQ (reference sequence). V was cut by 1 base and J by 6 bases, with 4 bases left in between.

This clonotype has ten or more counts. The CDR3: CASSLPLNTGELFF. The CDR3 bases are TGCGCCAGCAGCTTGCCACTGAACACCGGGGAGCTGTTTTTT. The rearrangement links TRBV5-1 to TRBJ2-2, with D unclear. The CDR3 loop spans 14 amino acids. The germline CDR1 and CDR2 sequences are SGHRS and YFSETQ. V gave up 1 base and J gave up 1 base, with 5 bases separating them.

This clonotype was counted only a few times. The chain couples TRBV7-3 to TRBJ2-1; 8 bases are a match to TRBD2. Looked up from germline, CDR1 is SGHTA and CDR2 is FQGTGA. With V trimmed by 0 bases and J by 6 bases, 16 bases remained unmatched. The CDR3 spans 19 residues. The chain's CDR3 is CASSLTGSGSVPRANEQFF. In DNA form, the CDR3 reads TGTGCCAGCAGCTTAACAGGGAGCGGGAGTGTCCCTCGGGCCAATGAGCAGTTCTTC.

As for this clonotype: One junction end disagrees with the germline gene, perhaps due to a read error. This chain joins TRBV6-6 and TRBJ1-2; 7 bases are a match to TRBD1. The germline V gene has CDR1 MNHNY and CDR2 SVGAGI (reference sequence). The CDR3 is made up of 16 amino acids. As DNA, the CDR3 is TGTGCCAGCAGGTCCCACAGGGGTGGGACTTACTATAGCTACACCTTC. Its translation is CASRSHRGGTYYSYTF.

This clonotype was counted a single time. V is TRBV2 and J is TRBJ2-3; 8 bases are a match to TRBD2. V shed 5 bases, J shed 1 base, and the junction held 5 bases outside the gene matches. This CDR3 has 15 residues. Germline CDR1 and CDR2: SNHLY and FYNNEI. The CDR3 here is CASSFREGGTDTQYF. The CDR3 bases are TGTGCCAGCAGTTTCCGGGAGGGGGGCACAGATACGCAGTATTTT.

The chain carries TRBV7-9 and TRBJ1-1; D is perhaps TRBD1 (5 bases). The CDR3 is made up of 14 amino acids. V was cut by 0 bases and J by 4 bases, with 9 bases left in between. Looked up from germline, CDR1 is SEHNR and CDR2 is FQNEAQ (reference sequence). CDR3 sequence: CASSLARRGTEAFF. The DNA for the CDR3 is TGTGCCAGCAGCTTAGCGCGGAGGGGCACTGAAGCTTTCTTT.

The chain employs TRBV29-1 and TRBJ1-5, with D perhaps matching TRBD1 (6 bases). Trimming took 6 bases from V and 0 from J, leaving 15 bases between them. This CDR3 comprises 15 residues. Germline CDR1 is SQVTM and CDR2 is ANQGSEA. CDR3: CSVVTGVNSNQPQHF. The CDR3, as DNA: TGCAGCGTAGTGACAGGAGTTAATAGCAATCAGCCCCAGCATTTT.

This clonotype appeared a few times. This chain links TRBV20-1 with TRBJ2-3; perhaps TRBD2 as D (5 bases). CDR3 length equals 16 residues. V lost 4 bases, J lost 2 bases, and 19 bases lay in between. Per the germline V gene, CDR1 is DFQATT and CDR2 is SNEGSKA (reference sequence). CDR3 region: CSAIPLAPVYTDTQYF. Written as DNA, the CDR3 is TGCAGTGCTATACCCCTAGCTCCAGTATACACAGATACGCAGTATTTT.

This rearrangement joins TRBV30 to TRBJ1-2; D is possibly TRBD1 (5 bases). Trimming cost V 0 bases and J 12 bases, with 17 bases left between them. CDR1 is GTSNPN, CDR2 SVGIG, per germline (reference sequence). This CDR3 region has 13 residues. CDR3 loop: CAWSVLTSRGDTF. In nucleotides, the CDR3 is TGTGCCTGGAGTGTTTTGACATCGAGGGGCGACACCTTC.

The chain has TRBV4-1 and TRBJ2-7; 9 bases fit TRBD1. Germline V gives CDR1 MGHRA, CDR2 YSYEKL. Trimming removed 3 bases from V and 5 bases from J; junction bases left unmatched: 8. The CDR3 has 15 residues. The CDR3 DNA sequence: TGCGCCAGCAGCCAGCTCGGGACAGGGCACAACGAGCAGTACTTC. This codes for CASSQLGTGHNEQYF.

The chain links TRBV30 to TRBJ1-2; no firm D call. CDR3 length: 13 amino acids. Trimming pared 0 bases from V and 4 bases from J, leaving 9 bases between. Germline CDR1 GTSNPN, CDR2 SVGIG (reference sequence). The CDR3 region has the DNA TGTGCCTGGAGTGTAGTCAGTTCCTATGGCTACACCTTC. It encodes CAWSVVSSYGYTF. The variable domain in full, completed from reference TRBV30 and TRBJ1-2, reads SQTIHQWPATLVQPVGSPLSLECTVEGTSNPNLYWYRQAAGRGLQLLFYSVGIGQISSEVPQNLSASRPQDRQFILSSKKLLLSDSGFYLCAWSVVSSYGYTFGSGTRLTVV.

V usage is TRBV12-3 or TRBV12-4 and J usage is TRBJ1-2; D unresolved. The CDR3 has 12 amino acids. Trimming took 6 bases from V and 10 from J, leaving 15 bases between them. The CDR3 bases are TGTGCCAGCAGACAGATCGGCAGCAACTACACCTTC. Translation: CASRQIGSNYTF.

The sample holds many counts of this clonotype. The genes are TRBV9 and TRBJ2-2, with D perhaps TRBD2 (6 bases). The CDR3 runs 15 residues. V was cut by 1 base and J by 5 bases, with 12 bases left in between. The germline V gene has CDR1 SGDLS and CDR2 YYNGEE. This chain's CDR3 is CASSVRERWTGELFF. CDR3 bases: TGTGCCAGCAGCGTACGGGAGAGGTGGACCGGGGAGCTGTTTTTT.

The CDR3 protein is CATSDLQGQWAGELFF. CDR3 DNA sequence: TGTGCCACCAGTGATTTGCAGGGACAGTGGGCCGGGGAGCTGTTTTTT. The chain carries TRBV24-1 and TRBJ2-2, with 7 bases aligning to TRBD1. V was clipped by 0 bases and J by 6 bases; unmatched bases: 6. CDR1 and CDR2 (germline): KGHDR, SFDVKD. The CDR3 runs 16 residues.

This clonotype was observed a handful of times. The chain's CDR3 is CASSPKADYNEQFF. DNA of the CDR3: TGTGCCAGCAGTCCGAAGGCGGATTACAATGAGCAGTTCTTC. This rearrangement joins TRBV27 to TRBJ2-1; D gene ambiguous. Trimming cost V 5 bases and J 4 bases, with 12 bases left between them. This CDR3 region has 14 residues. The germline gives CDR1 MNHEY, CDR2 SMNVEV (reference sequence).

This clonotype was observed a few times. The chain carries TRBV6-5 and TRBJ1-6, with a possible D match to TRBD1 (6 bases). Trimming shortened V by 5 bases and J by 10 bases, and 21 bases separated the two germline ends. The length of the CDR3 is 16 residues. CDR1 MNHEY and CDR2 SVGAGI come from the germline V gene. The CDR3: CASSRQAHGVESPLHF. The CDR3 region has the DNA TGTGCCAGCAGTCGACAGGCTCACGGGGTAGAATCACCCCTCCACTTT.

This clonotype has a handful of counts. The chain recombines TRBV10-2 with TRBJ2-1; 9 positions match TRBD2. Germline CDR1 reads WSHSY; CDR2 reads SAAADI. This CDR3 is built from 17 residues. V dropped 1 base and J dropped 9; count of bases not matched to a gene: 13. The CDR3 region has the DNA TGCGCCAGCAGTGAGTGGACGGGACTAGCCCCTCATGGTGAGCAGTTCTTC. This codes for CASSEWTGLAPHGEQFF.

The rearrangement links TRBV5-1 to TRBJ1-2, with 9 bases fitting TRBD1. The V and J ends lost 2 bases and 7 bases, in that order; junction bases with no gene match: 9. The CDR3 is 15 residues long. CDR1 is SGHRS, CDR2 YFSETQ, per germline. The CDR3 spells CASSFSGTGNGGYTF. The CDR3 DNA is TGCGCCAGCAGCTTCTCCGGGACAGGGAACGGTGGCTACACCTTC.

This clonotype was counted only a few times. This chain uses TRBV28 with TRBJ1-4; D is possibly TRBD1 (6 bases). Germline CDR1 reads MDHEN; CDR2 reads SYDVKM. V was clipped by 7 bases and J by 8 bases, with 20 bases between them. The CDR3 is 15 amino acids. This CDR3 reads CASTSPSVQGEKLFF. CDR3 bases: TGTGCCAGCACCTCCCCGTCTGTTCAGGGGGAAAAACTGTTTTTT.

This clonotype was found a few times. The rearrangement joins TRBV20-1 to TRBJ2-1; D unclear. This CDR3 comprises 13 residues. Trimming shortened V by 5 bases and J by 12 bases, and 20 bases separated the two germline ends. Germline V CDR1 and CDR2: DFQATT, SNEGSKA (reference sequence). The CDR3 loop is CSAQDPSPSVQFF. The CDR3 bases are TGCAGTGCTCAGGACCCGTCCCCGAGTGTGCAGTTCTTC.

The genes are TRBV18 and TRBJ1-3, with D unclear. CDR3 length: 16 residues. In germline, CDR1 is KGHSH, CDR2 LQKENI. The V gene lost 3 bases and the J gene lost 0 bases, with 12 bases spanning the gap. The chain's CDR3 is CASSPIGGDSGNTIYF. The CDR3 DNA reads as TGTGCCAGCTCACCGATCGGCGGAGACTCTGGAAACACCATATATTTT.

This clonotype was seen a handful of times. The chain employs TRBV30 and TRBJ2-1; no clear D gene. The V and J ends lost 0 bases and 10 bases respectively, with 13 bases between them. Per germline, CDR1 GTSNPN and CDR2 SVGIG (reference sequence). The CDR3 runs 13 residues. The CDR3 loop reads CAWSVRFSWEQFF. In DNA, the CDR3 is TGTGCCTGGAGTGTACGTTTTTCCTGGGAGCAGTTCTTC.

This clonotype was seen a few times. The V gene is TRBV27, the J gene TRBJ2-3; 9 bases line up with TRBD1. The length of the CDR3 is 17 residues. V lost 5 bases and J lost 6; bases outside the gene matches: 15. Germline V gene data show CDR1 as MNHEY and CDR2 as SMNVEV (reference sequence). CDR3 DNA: TGTGCCAGCAGTACTACACAGGGGGCGCGTTCCGTGGATACGCAGTATTTT. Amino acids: CASSTTQGARSVDTQYF.

The CDR3 spells CASSLWDSDSYF. The CDR3, as DNA: TGTGCCAGCAGCCTCTGGGACAGCGACTCTTACTTC. The V and J genes are TRBV5-5 and TRBJ2-4; 7 positions match TRBD1. In germline, CDR1 is SGHKS, CDR2 YYEKEE (reference sequence). J gave up 16 bases and V 4 bases, and 11 bases lay outside the gene matches. This CDR3 contains 12 residues.

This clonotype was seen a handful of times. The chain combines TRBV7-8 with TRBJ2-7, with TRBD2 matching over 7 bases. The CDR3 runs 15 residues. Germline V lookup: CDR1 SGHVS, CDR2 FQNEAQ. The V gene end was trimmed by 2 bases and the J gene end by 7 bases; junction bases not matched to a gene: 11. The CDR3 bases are TGTGCCAGCAGCTTAAACGGCGGGAGTGCTACTGAGCAGTACTTC. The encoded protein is CASSLNGGSATEQYF.